This T cell receptor (beta chain) came from a study of blood T cell repertoires in COVID-19. Across the whole study: Both acute and convalescent COVID-19 samples were obtained from the United States, Italy and Spain. The cDNA or gDNA used as material had been derived from T cells, B-cell-depleted T cells, or PBMCs.

Original methodology: Nucleated cell number was recorded as an estimate derived from reference gene primer amplification. Sequencing used immunoSEQ multiplex PCR; TCRdb keeps in-frame clones, though not all of them. V and J calls plus clone size are reproduced from that table; the DNA served to infer D and trimming. The table shows over 140,000 clones, with around 73% occurring only once. This clonotype was obtained from a woman between 50 and 59 years old with active or convalescent COVID-19. The sample comprised peripheral blood.

The CDR3 nucleotides are TGCGCCAGCAGCTTGGGGAGGACAGGCAATTCACCCCTCCACTTT. Translating it yields CASSLGRTGNSPLHF. The chain couples TRBV5-1 to TRBJ1-6, with 7 bases matching TRBD1. Germline V CDR1 and CDR2: SGHRS, YFSETQ. Trimming at V came to 0 bases and at J to 7 bases, leaving 4 bases not matched to a gene. This CDR3 comprises 15 residues. The whole variable domain, remainder taken from reference TRBV5-1 and TRBJ1-6, is KAGVTQTPRYLIKTRGQQVTLSCSPISGHRSVSWYQQTPGQGLQFLFEYFSETQRNKGNFPGRFSGRQFSNSRSEMNVSTLELGDSALYLCASSLGRTGNSPLHFGNGTRLTVT.